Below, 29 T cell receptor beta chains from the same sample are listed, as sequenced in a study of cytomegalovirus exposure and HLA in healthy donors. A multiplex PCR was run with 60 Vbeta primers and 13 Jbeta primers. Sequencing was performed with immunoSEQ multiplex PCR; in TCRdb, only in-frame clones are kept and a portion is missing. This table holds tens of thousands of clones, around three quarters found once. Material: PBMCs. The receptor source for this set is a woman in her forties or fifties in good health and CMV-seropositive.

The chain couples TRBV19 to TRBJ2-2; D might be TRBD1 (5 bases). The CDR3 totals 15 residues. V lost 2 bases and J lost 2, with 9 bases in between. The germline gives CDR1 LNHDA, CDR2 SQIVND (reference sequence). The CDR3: CASSIRQGNTGELFF. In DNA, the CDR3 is TGTGCCAGTAGTATAAGGCAGGGTAACACCGGGGAGCTGTTTTTT.

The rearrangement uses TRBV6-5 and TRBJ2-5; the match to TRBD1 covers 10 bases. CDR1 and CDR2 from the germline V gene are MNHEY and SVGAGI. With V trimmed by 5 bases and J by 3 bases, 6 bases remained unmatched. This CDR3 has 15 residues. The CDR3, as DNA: TGTGCCAGCAGTACTACCGGGACAGGGGAAGAGACCCAGTACTTC. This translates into CASSTTGTGEETQYF.

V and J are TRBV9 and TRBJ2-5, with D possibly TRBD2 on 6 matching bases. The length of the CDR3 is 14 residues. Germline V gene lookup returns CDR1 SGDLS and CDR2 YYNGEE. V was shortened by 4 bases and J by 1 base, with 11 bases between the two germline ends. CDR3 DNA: TGTGCCAGCAGCCAAGTCGGGGGCCAAGAGACCCAGTACTTC. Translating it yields CASSQVGGQETQYF.

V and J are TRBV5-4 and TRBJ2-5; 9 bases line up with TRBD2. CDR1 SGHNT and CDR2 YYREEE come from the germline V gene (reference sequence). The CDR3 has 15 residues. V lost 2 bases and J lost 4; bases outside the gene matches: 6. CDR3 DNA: TGTGCCAGCAGCTTACCGACTAGCGGTCGAGAGACCCAGTACTTC. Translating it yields CASSLPTSGRETQYF.

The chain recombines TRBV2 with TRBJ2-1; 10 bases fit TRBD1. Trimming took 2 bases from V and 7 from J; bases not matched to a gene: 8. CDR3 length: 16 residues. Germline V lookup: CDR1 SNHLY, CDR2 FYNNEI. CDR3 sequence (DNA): TGTGCCAGCAGTGAAATTTTTTCGGGACAGGGGAATGAGCAGTTCTTC. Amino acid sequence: CASSEIFSGQGNEQFF.

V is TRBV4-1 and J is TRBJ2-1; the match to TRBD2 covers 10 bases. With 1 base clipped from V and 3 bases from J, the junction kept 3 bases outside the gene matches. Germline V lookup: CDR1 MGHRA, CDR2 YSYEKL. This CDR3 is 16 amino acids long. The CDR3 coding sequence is TGCGCCAGCAGCCAAGGAGTAGCGGGAGGCTACAATGAGCAGTTCTTC. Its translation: CASSQGVAGGYNEQFF.

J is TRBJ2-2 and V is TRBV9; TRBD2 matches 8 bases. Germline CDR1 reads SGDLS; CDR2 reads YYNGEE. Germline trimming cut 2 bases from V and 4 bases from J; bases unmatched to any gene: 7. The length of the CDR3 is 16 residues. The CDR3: CASSVRGGDRTGELFF. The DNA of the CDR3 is TGTGCCAGCAGCGTCCGGGGGGGCGACCGCACCGGGGAGCTGTTTTTT.

Written as DNA, the CDR3 is TGTGCCAGCAGTTCGGGGGTTTCAACAAATCAGCCCCAGCATTTT. It encodes CASSSGVSTNQPQHF. The V call is TRBV6-5, the J call TRBJ1-5, with D possibly TRBD1 on 5 matching bases. The CDR3 extends over 15 amino acids. V was shortened by 4 bases and J by 4 bases, with 14 bases between the two germline ends. The germline CDR1 and CDR2 sequences are MNHEY and SVGAGI.

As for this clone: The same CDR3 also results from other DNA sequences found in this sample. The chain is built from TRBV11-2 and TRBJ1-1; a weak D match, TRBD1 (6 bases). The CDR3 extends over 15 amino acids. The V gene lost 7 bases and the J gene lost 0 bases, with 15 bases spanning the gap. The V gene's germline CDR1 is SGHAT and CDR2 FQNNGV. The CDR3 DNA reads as TGTGCCAGCACCCACCTGGGACATATGAACACTGAAGCTTTCTTT. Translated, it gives CASTHLGHMNTEAFF. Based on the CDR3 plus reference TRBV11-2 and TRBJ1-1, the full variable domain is EAGVAQSPRYKIIEKRQSVAFWCNPISGHATLYWYQQILGQGPKLLIQFQNNGVVDDSQLPKDRFSAERLKGVDSTLKIQPAKLEDSAVYLCASTHLGHMNTEAFFGQGTRLTVV.

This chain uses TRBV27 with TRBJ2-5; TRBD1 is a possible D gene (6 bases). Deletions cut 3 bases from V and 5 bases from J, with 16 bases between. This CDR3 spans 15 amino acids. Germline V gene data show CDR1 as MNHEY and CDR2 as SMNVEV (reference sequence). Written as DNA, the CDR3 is TGTGCCAGCAGTTTTTATTGGGGGCTGGGGGAGACCCAGTACTTC. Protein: CASSFYWGLGETQYF.

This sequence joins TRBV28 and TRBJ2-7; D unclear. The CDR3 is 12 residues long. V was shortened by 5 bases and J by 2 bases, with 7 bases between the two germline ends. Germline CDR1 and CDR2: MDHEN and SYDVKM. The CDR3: CASSTNTYEQYF. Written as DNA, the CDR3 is TGTGCCAGCAGTACAAATACCTACGAGCAGTACTTC.

For the CDR3, the DNA is TGTGCCAGCAGGGGGGGAGAGAGGATATATGGCTACACCTTC. Translated, it gives CASRGGERIYGYTF. This sequence joins TRBV28 and TRBJ1-2; D is possibly TRBD1 (5 bases). This CDR3 contains 14 residues. The ends were cut back, 6 bases at V and 5 bases at J, with 16 bases in the middle. Germline loops: CDR1 MDHEN, CDR2 SYDVKM.

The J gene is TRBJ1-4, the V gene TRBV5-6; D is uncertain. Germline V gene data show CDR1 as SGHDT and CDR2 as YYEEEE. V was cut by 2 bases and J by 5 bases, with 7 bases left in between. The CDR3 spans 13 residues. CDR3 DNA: TGTGCCAGCAGCTTCCGTATGAATGAAAAACTGTTTTTT. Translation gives CASSFRMNEKLFF.

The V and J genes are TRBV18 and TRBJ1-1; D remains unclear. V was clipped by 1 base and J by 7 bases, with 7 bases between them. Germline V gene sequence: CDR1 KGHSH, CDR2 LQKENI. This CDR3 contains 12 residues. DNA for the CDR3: TGTGCCAGCTCACCACAAGGAGATGAAGCTTTCTTT. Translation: CASSPQGDEAFF. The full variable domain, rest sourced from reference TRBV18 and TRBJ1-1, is NAGVMQNPRHLVRRRGQEARLRCSPMKGHSHVYWYRQLPEEGLKFMVYLQKENIIDESGMPKERFSAEFPKEGPSILRIQQVVRGDSAAYFCASSPQGDEAFFGQGTRLTVV.

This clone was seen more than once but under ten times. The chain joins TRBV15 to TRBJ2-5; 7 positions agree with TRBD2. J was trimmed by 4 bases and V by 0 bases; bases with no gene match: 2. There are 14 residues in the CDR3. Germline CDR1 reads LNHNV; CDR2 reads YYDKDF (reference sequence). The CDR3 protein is CATSRDGGGETQYF. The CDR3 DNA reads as TGTGCCACCAGCAGAGATGGGGGGGGAGAGACCCAGTACTTC.

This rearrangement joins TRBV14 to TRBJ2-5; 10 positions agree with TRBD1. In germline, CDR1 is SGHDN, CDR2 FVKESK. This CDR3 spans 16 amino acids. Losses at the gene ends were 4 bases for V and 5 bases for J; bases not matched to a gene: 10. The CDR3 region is CASSPTLTGGLETQYF. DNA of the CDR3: TGTGCCAGCAGCCCGACACTGACAGGGGGCTTGGAGACCCAGTACTTC.

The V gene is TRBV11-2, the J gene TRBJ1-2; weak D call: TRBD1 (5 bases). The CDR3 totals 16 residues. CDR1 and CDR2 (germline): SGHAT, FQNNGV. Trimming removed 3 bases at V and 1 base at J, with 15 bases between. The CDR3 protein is CASSLTDKPHNYGYTF. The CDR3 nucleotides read TGTGCCAGCAGCTTGACGGACAAACCGCATAACTATGGCTACACCTTC.

The CDR3 DNA reads TGTGCCAGCAGTGCGGGGAACTATGGCTACACCTTC. Translation gives CASSAGNYGYTF. This sequence joins TRBV2 and TRBJ1-2, with unresolved D. Germline values: CDR1 SNHLY, CDR2 FYNNEI. The CDR3 is 12 amino acids. V was cut by 4 bases and J by 2 bases, with 5 bases left in between. Full variable domain (remainder filled in from reference TRBV2 and TRBJ1-2): EPEVTQTPSHQVTQMGQEVILRCVPISNHLYFYWYRQILGQKVEFLVSFYNNEISEKSEIFDDQFSVERPDGSNFTLKIRSTKLEDSAMYFCASSAGNYGYTFGSGTRLTVV.

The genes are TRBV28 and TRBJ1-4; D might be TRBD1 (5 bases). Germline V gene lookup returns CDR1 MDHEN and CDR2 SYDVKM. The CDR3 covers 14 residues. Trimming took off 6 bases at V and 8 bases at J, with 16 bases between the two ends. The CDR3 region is CASRKDPGDEKLFF. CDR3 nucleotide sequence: TGTGCCAGCAGAAAGGACCCGGGGGACGAAAAACTGTTTTTT.

CDR3 sequence (DNA): TGTGCCAGCAGCCCCAACTCCTACGAGCAGTACTTC. Residues: CASSPNSYEQYF. The chain is built from TRBV11-2 and TRBJ2-7; D unresolved. This CDR3 region has 12 residues. Germline V gene sequence: CDR1 SGHAT, CDR2 FQNNGV. The V end lost 5 bases, the J end lost 0 bases, and 5 bases lay between the germline ends.

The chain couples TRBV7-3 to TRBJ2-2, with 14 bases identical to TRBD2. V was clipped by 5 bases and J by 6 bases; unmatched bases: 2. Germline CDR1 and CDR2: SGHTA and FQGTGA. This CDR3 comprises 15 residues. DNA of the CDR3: TGTGCCAGCAGCCAGGGACTAGCGGGAGCCGGGGAGCTGTTTTTT. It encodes CASSQGLAGAGELFF.

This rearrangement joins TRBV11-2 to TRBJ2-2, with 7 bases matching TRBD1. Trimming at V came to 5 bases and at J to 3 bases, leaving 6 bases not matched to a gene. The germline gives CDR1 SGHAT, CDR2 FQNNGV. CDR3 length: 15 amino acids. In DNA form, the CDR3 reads TGTGCCAGCAGCCCCAGAACAGGGGACACCGGGGAGCTGTTTTTT. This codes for CASSPRTGDTGELFF. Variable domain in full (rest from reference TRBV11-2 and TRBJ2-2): EAGVAQSPRYKIIEKRQSVAFWCNPISGHATLYWYQQILGQGPKLLIQFQNNGVVDDSQLPKDRFSAERLKGVDSTLKIQPAKLEDSAVYLCASSPRTGDTGELFFGEGSRLTVL.

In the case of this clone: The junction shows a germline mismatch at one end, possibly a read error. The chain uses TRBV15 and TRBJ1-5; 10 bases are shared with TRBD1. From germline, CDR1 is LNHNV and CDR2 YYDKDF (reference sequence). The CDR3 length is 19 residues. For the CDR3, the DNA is TGTGCCACCAGCAGAGACTCCGGGACAGGGGAAAATAGCAATCAGCCCCGGCATTTT. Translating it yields CATSRDSGTGENSNQPRHF.

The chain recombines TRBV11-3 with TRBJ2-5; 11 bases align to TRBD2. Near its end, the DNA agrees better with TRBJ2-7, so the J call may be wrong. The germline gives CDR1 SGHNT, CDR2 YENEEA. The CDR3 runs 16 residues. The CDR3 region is CASSPGKLAGVDEQYF. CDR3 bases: TGTGCCAGCAGCCCGGGCAAACTAGCGGGAGTGGACGAGCAGTACTTC.

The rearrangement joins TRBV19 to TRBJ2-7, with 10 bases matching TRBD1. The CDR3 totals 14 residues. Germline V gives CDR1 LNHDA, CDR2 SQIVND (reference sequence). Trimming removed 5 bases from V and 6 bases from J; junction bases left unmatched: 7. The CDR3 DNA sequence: TGTGCCAGTAGTCCGGGACAGGGGACTACCGAGCAGTACTTC. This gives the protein CASSPGQGTTEQYF.

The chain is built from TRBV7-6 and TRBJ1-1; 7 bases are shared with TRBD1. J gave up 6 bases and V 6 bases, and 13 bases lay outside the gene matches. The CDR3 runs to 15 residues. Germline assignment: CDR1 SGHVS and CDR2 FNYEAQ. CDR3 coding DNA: TGTGCCAGCAGACCCGACAGGGAGCGGAGCGCTGAAGCTTTCTTT. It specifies CASRPDRERSAEAFF.

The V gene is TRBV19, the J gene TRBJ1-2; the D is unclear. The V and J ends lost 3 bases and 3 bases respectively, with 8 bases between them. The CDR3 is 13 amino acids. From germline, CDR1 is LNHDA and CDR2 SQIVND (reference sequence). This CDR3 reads CASSIPQDYGYTF. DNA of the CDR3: TGTGCCAGTAGTATTCCCCAGGACTATGGCTACACCTTC.

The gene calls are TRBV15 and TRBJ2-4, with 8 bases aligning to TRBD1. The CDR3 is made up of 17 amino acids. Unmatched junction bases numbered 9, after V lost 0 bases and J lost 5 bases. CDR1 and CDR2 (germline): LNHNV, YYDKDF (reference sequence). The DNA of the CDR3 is TGTGCCACCAGCAGAGAAAGAATAGGACAGGGCCAAAACATTCAGTACTTC. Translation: CATSRERIGQGQNIQYF. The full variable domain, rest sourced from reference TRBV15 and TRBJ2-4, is DAMVIQNPRYQVTQFGKPVTLSCSQTLNHNVMYWYQQKSSQAPKLLFHYYDKDFNNEADTPDNFQSRRPNTSFCFLDIRSPGLGDTAMYLCATSRERIGQGQNIQYFGAGTRLSVL.

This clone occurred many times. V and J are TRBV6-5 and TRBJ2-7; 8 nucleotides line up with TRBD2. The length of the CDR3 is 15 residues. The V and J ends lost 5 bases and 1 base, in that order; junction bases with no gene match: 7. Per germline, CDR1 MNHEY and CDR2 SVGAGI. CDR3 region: CASSPQTSVSYEQYF. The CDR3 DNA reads TGTGCCAGCAGTCCCCAGACTAGCGTATCCTACGAGCAGTACTTC.